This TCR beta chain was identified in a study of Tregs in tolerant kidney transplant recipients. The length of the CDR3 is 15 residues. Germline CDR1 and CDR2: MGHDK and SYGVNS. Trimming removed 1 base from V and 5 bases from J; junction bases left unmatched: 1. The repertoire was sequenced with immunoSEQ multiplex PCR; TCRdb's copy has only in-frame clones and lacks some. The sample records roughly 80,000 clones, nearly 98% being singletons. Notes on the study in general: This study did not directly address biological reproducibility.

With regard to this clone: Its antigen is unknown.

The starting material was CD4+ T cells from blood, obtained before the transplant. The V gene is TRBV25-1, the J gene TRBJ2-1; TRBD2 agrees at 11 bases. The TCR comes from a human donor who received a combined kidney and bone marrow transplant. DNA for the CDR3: TGTGCCAGCAGTGAATCGGGACTAGCGGACAATGAGCAGTTCTTC. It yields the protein CASSESGLADNEQFF.